The rows below give T cell receptor beta chains drawn from one sample of a study of graft-versus-host responses after intestinal transplantation. These receptors' targets are unknown. Repertoires were generated with immunoSEQ multiplex PCR, while TCRdb's copy carries only in-frame clones and drops some. Of about 100,000 clones in the sample, more than 85% were seen once. The sample here was unstimulated CD4+ T cells sorted from spleen or lymph node cells, taken before transplant. The receptors here all came from a human donor who was the organ donor for an intestinal transplant. The CDR3 runs from the conserved cysteine through the conserved F or W. The order of the fields is D gene, V gene, clone size, J gene, CDR3 protein, CDR3 DNA. A D gene is named only where the DNA matches it firmly. For some rows the clone size is stated as once, few or many, or as a class when expanded; others skip it.

d_call: NA; v_call: TRBV5-4; clone_size: NA; j_call: TRBJ2-1; cdr3_aa: CASSLATPAHGQFF; cdr3_nt: TGTGCCAGCAGCTTGGCCACTCCAGCCCATGGGCAGTTCTTC
d_call: NA; v_call: TRBV30; clone_size: NA; j_call: TRBJ2-7; cdr3_aa: CAWSTGSLRYQYF; cdr3_nt: TGTGCCTGGAGCACAGGGTCCCTACGATATCAGTACTTC
d_call: NA; v_call: TRBV4-1; clone_size: NA; j_call: TRBJ2-1; cdr3_aa: CASSQGGSSYNEQFF; cdr3_nt: TGCGCCAGCAGCCAAGGGGGGAGCTCCTACAATGAGCAGTTCTTC
d_call: NA; v_call: TRBV6-1; clone_size: NA; j_call: TRBJ1-2; cdr3_aa: CASSEIRGGGGYTF; cdr3_nt: TGTGCCAGCAGTGAAATCAGGGGCGGAGGTGGCTACACCTTC
d_call: NA; v_call: TRBV5-1; clone_size: NA; j_call: TRBJ2-2; cdr3_aa: CASSLASGSGNTGELFF; cdr3_nt: TGCGCCAGCAGCTTGGCTTCAGGGTCGGGCAACACCGGGGAGCTGTTTTTT
d_call: TRBD1; v_call: TRBV10-3; clone_size: once; j_call: TRBJ2-6; cdr3_aa: CAMGTGGSGANVLTF; cdr3_nt: TGTGCCATGGGGACAGGGGGGTCTGGGGCCAACGTCCTGACTTTC
d_call: NA; v_call: TRBV10-3; clone_size: NA; j_call: TRBJ1-5; cdr3_aa: CAISADSSRNQPQHF; cdr3_nt: TGTGCCATCAGTGCGGACAGCTCCCGAAATCAGCCCCAGCATTTT
d_call: TRBD1; v_call: TRBV4-1; clone_size: few; j_call: TRBJ1-3; cdr3_aa: CASSFTGQGGNTIYF; cdr3_nt: TGCGCCAGCAGCTTCACAGGGCAGGGGGGGAACACCATATATTTT
d_call: TRBD2; v_call: TRBV7-6; clone_size: NA; j_call: TRBJ2-5; cdr3_aa: CASSPLLGTSGAQETQYF; cdr3_nt: TGTGCCAGCAGCCCCCTCCTTGGCACTAGCGGGGCTCAAGAGACCCAGTACTTC
d_call: TRBD1; v_call: TRBV28; clone_size: once; j_call: TRBJ1-2; cdr3_aa: CASSLTGTGAPGGGSDGYTF; cdr3_nt: TGTGCCAGCAGTTTGACCGGGACAGGGGCCCCGGGAGGGGGGAGCGATGGCTACACCTTC
d_call: NA; v_call: TRBV4-2; clone_size: few; j_call: TRBJ1-3; cdr3_aa: CASSERAGNSGNTIYF; cdr3_nt: TGTGCCAGCAGCGAACGTGCGGGGAACTCTGGAAACACCATATATTTT
d_call: NA; v_call: TRBV19; clone_size: NA; j_call: TRBJ1-1; cdr3_aa: CATQLRGSTEAFF; cdr3_nt: TGTGCCACCCAATTGAGGGGGAGCACTGAAGCTTTCTTT
d_call: NA; v_call: TRBV19; clone_size: NA; j_call: TRBJ1-2; cdr3_aa: CAIFRGPYGYTF; cdr3_nt: TGTGCAATATTCCGTGGCCCCTATGGCTACACCTTC
d_call: NA; v_call: TRBV6-5; clone_size: NA; j_call: TRBJ2-7; cdr3_aa: CASTGAGAGEQYF; cdr3_nt: TGTGCCAGCACGGGGGCGGGGGCTGGCGAGCAGTACTTC
d_call: TRBD1; v_call: TRBV5-7; clone_size: few; j_call: TRBJ2-7; cdr3_aa: CASSLGTGGYEQYF; cdr3_nt: TGTGCCAGCAGCTTGGGGACAGGGGGCTACGAGCAGTACTTC
d_call: NA; v_call: TRBV6-5; clone_size: NA; j_call: TRBJ1-1; cdr3_aa: CASSYSIRSGTEAFF; cdr3_nt: TGTGCCAGCAGTTACTCGATCAGGTCGGGCACTGAAGCTTTCTTT
d_call: TRBD2; v_call: TRBV7-3; clone_size: NA; j_call: TRBJ2-1; cdr3_aa: CASSSRTSTEQFF; cdr3_nt: TGTGCCAGCAGCTCCCGGACTAGTACTGAGCAGTTCTTC
d_call: TRBD2; v_call: TRBV7-3; clone_size: NA; j_call: TRBJ2-1; cdr3_aa: CASSLASGGAHEQFF; cdr3_nt: TGTGCCAGCAGCCTTGCTAGCGGGGGGGCCCATGAGCAGTTCTTC
d_call: TRBD1; v_call: TRBV30; clone_size: NA; j_call: TRBJ1-1; cdr3_aa: CAWARGLATEAFF; cdr3_nt: TGTGCCTGGGCTAGGGGGCTGGCCACTGAAGCTTTCTTT
d_call: NA; v_call: TRBV11-2; clone_size: once; j_call: TRBJ2-2; cdr3_aa: CASSLAGKKNTGELFF; cdr3_nt: TGTGCCAGCAGCTTAGCAGGGAAGAAAAACACCGGGGAGCTGTTTTTT
d_call: NA; v_call: TRBV10-3; clone_size: NA; j_call: TRBJ1-1; cdr3_aa: CAISETVNTEAFF; cdr3_nt: TGTGCCATCAGTGAGACAGTGAACACTGAAGCTTTCTTT
d_call: TRBD2; v_call: TRBV19; clone_size: NA; j_call: TRBJ2-1; cdr3_aa: CASSIAGTSGEQFF; cdr3_nt: TGTGCCAGTAGTATAGCGGGGACTAGCGGTGAGCAGTTCTTC
d_call: NA; v_call: TRBV18; clone_size: few; j_call: TRBJ2-7; cdr3_aa: CASSPGGEQYF; cdr3_nt: TGTGCCAGCTCACCAGGGGGCGAGCAGTACTTC
d_call: NA; v_call: TRBV6-1; clone_size: few; j_call: TRBJ2-3; cdr3_aa: CASKPWQSTDTQYF; cdr3_nt: TGTGCCAGCAAGCCCTGGCAGAGCACAGATACGCAGTATTTT
d_call: NA; v_call: TRBV7-9; clone_size: NA; j_call: TRBJ1-2; cdr3_aa: CASSFPGLLTTMNDGYTF; cdr3_nt: TGTGCCAGCAGCTTCCCGGGACTTCTAACAACTATGAATGATGGCTACACCTTC
d_call: NA; v_call: TRBV5-1; clone_size: NA; j_call: TRBJ2-5; cdr3_aa: CASSLRQETQYF; cdr3_nt: TGCGCCAGCAGCTTGAGGCAAGAGACCCAGTACTTC
d_call: NA; v_call: TRBV6-5; clone_size: NA; j_call: TRBJ1-6; cdr3_aa: CASSVSAYNSPLHF; cdr3_nt: TGTGCCAGCAGTGTTTCAGCCTATAATTCACCCCTCCACTTT
d_call: NA; v_call: TRBV5-6; clone_size: NA; j_call: TRBJ1-6; cdr3_aa: CASSRHRALLNSPLHF; cdr3_nt: TGTGCCAGCAGCCGGCACAGGGCCCTCCTCAATTCACCCCTCCACTTT